Listed below are T cell receptor beta chains from one sample, sequenced in a study of PD-L1 blockade in urothelial cancer. Generated by immunoSEQ multiplex PCR, the TCRdb table keeps only in-frame clones and is missing some. The sample records just under 65,000 clones, approximately 78% being singletons. Here the sequenced sample was PBMCs, taken around atezolizumab (anti-PD-L1) treatment. All receptors derive from a man in his 70s with urothelial cancer. Each CDR3 is given with its conserved first and last residue.

v_call cdr3_aa
TRBV4-1 CASSRGASGRATDEQFF
TRBV10-2 CASSDTGKNYNEQFF
TRBV5-1 CASSLRGQANTEAFF
TRBV6-5 CASSYGTSGNEQFF
TRBV6-1 CASSDGGATNEKLFF
TRBV11-3 CASSLARVQYF
TRBV7-2 CASSRNRLAGRDTQYF
TRBV7-2 CASSLFPLGVNYGYTF
TRBV30 CAWRESMRGVNNEQFF
TRBV29-1 CSVGSSEEETQYF
TRBV5-4 CASSPGQQETQYF
TRBV7-9 CASSLLAGDRNLGYF
TRBV6-6 CASAAGGGAYNEQFF
TRBV9 CASSPQISTTNEQYF
TRBV5-1 CASSFSGTGIDTEAFF
TRBV19 CASSKLPGQSDQPQHF
TRBV7-2 CASSSRRGLDNEQFF
TRBV7-9 CASSPPGQTHNEQFF
TRBV11-3 CASSSGGLTTYEQYF
TRBV6-9 CALPGSGVLDDTQYF
TRBV5-4 CASSLSASGGEQYF
TRBV9 CASSGGQGDPNYGYTF
TRBV6-5 CASSHGTAVVLTF
TRBV19 CASSIGAGGRNTGELFF
TRBV9 CASSVSGNEQYF
TRBV5-1 CASSPARGEDTQYF
TRBV7-2 CASSPQTREGDTQYF
TRBV5-5 CASSFLDFGGEQYF
TRBV7-3 CASSLNGGGNTEAFF
TRBV29-1 CSVEGAGTAELIPYEQYF
TRBV19 CASTPRTGANVLTF
TRBV5-1 CASSRGEGRGDQPQHF
TRBV7-6 CASSSGLYYEQYF
TRBV7-2 CASSLARYPNIQYF
TRBV2 CASSDFSGRASYEQYF
TRBV11-3 CASSLDSWGNYEQYF
TRBV5-1 CASSLSAGENTEAFF
TRBV10-1 CASSGTLAGVFDEQFF
TRBV7-9 CASSSSGRESEQFF
TRBV11-2 CASSLEPGGELFF
TRBV28 CASSEGGTEAFF
TRBV19 CASSRGTNEKLFF
TRBV2 CASRGLAGPSGTQYF
TRBV4-2 CASSQDVTGELFF
TRBV5-6 CASSLAGGHYEQYF
TRBV9 CASSAGQFSYEQYF
TRBV20-1 CSARGDTEAFF
TRBV5-4 CASSLGQGGGYTF
TRBV13 CASSPGHRGEAFF
TRBV28 CASTLGGNEQYF
TRBV27 CASSRRLAGGNTGELFF
TRBV5-1 CASSLKETGELFF